This T cell receptor (beta chain) was sequenced during a study of STAT5B mutations in CD4+ large granular lymphocyte leukemia. Study information: Among healthy controls, a particular HLA allele went with more CDR3 'QG' motifs.

Points from the study as a whole: Approximately 25% of private leukemic clonotypes occurred rarely in other patients' non-leukemic repertoires.

Healthy controls were blood donor buffy coats. The CDR3 runs to 13 residues. Germline V CDR1 and CDR2: LNHDA, SQIVND (reference sequence). On this clone: Its antigen remains unidentified. The junction does not match germline at one end; this may be a read error.

Sequencing was at survey level. The table came from immunoSEQ multiplex PCR; TCRdb's copy has only in-frame clones and leaves some out. The top ten clones hold roughly 4.5% of a sample with approximately 30,000 clones, roughly 79% of them seen once. The sequence derives from a human donor in good health. This chain uses TRBV19 with TRBJ1-2; D is possibly TRBD1 (5 bases). Sequenced: CD4+ T cells from blood buffy coats. CDR3 protein: CASSLDRFYGYTF. DNA of the CDR3: TGTGCCAGTAGTTTAGACAGATTCTATGGCTACACCTTC. The whole variable domain, remainder taken from reference TRBV19 and TRBJ1-2, is DGGITQSPKYLFRKEGQNVTLSCEQNLNHDAMYWYRQDPGQGLRLIYYSQIVNDFQKGDIAEGYSVSREKKESFPLTVTSAQKNPTAFYLCASSLDRFYGYTFGSGTRLTVV.